Here is one T cell receptor beta chain with its context. This entry belongs to a study of blood T cell repertoires in COVID-19. As for the study in general: The United States, Italy and Spain supplied acute and convalescent COVID-19 samples.

Source study methods: Estimation of nucleated cell counts relied on the amplification of reference gene primers. Using immunoSEQ multiplex PCR, the repertoire was profiled, and TCRdb retains in-frame clones only, with some absent. V and J calls and clone size are as listed in that table; D and trimming were resolved from the DNA. The repertoire holds approximately 130,000 clones, with approximately 84% as singletons. This sequence originates from a woman aged 45-60 years who had recovered from COVID-19. Sequencing was performed on peripheral blood.

The CDR3 DNA follows: TGTGCCAGCTCCCCGACCTCGGCAGCGCCTTATGGCTACACCTTC. The encoded protein is CASSPTSAAPYGYTF. The gene calls are TRBV18 and TRBJ1-2; D is unclear. The CDR3 consists of 15 residues. V shed 6 bases and J shed 5 bases, with 19 bases lying between them. Germline CDR1 is KGHSH and CDR2 is LQKENI.